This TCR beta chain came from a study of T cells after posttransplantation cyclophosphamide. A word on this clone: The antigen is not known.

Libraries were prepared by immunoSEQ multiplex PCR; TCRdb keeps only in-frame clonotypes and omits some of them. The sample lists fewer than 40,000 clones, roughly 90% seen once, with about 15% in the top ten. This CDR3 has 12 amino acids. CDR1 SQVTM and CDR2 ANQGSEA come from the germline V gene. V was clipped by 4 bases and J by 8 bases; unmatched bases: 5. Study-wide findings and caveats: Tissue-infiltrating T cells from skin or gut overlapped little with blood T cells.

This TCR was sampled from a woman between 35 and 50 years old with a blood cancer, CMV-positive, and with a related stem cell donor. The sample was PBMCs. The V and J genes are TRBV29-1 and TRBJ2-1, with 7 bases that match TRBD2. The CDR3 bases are TGCAGCGTTGTGGGAGGGGAACATGAGCAGTTCTTC. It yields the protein CSVVGGEHEQFF.